The rows below give T cell receptor beta chains drawn from one sample of a study of blood T cells in healthy people across ages. One entry per CDR3 protein results from TCRdb running MiXCR on the 5' RACE reads. The sample holds roughly 1.7 million distinct CDR3 sequences, roughly 32% seen once. Sequenced: blood. The receptors stem from a woman aged 25-40 years in good health. CDR3s include the opening cysteine and the closing phenylalanine or tryptophan. The order of the fields is clone size, D gene, V gene, J gene, CDR3 DNA, CDR3 protein. The D gene is left open where the match is weak. Where a row states a size, it is once, few, many or the class of an expanded clone; other rows omit it.

clone size: .; D gene: .; V gene: TRBV3-1; J gene: TRBJ1-4; CDR3 DNA: TGTGCCAGCAGCCACGGGCCCATGAGGGACAATGAAAAACTGTTTTTT; CDR3 protein: CASSHGPMRDNEKLFF
clone size: few; D gene: TRBD2; V gene: TRBV20-1; J gene: TRBJ2-1; CDR3 DNA: TGCAGTGCCAGAAGCGGGAGGTTTTACAATGAGCAGTTCTTC; CDR3 protein: CSARSGRFYNEQFF
clone size: .; D gene: .; V gene: TRBV11-2; J gene: TRBJ2-1; CDR3 DNA: TGTGCCAGCATGGGTAGCGGCCAATACAATGAGCAGTTCTTC; CDR3 protein: CASMGSGQYNEQFF
clone size: .; D gene: TRBD1; V gene: TRBV4-1; J gene: TRBJ1-1; CDR3 DNA: TGCGCCAGCAGGGGTGGGACAGGGACTCTCGGGAACACTGAAGCTTTCTTT; CDR3 protein: CASRGGTGTLGNTEAFF
clone size: .; D gene: .; V gene: TRBV9; J gene: TRBJ2-7; CDR3 DNA: TGTGCCAGCAGCGCGCCACCTCCCGGGGGAGAATACGAGCAGTACTTC; CDR3 protein: CASSAPPPGGEYEQYF
clone size: .; D gene: TRBD2; V gene: TRBV7-6; J gene: TRBJ2-3; CDR3 DNA: TGTGCCAGCAGCTTACGGGCCAGCGGGCGGGGGGCAGGAGGTACGCAGTATTTT; CDR3 protein: CASSLRASGRGAGGTQYF
clone size: .; D gene: .; V gene: TRBV10-3; J gene: TRBJ2-5; CDR3 DNA: TGTGCCATCAGTGCATGGGGGCTCCAAGAGACCCAGTACTTC; CDR3 protein: CAISAWGLQETQYF
clone size: .; D gene: TRBD2; V gene: TRBV12-3/TRBV12-4; J gene: TRBJ2-7; CDR3 DNA: TGTGCCAGCAGGACAAGCGGGACCCACAACTACGAGCAGTACTTC; CDR3 protein: CASRTSGTHNYEQYF
clone size: .; D gene: TRBD1; V gene: TRBV20-1; J gene: TRBJ1-1; CDR3 DNA: TGCAGTGCTAGAGATGAGCAGATTACAGTGACAGGGCGGGCTGAAGCTTTCTTT; CDR3 protein: CSARDEQITVTGRAEAFF
clone size: many; D gene: .; V gene: TRBV29-1; J gene: TRBJ2-3; CDR3 DNA: TGCAGCGCCGAGGGGAGGTACACAGATACGCAGTATTTT; CDR3 protein: CSAEGRYTDTQYF
clone size: .; D gene: TRBD2; V gene: TRBV7-9; J gene: TRBJ2-1; CDR3 DNA: TGTGCCAGCAGCTTAGCGCAGGGGACTAGCAATGAGCAGTTCTTC; CDR3 protein: CASSLAQGTSNEQFF
clone size: .; D gene: .; V gene: TRBV4-1; J gene: TRBJ2-3; CDR3 DNA: TGCGCCAGCAGCCAAGCCCCTCGGGGGAACACAGATACGCAGTATTTT; CDR3 protein: CASSQAPRGNTDTQYF
clone size: .; D gene: TRBD2; V gene: TRBV5-1; J gene: TRBJ2-3; CDR3 DNA: TGCGCCAGCAGCTTGGGGACTAGCGGGACTAGCACAGATACGCAGTATTTT; CDR3 protein: CASSLGTSGTSTDTQYF
clone size: .; D gene: .; V gene: TRBV12-3/TRBV12-4; J gene: TRBJ2-7; CDR3 DNA: TGTGCCAGCAGCCTGGGCCCCAGGATCATCGACGAGCAGTACTTC; CDR3 protein: CASSLGPRIIDEQYF
clone size: .; D gene: .; V gene: TRBV6-6; J gene: TRBJ2-7; CDR3 DNA: TGTGCCAGCAGTTACTCGCAGGACGGGCTCGAGCAGTACTTC; CDR3 protein: CASSYSQDGLEQYF
clone size: few; D gene: .; V gene: TRBV5-6; J gene: TRBJ2-7; CDR3 DNA: TGTGCCAGCACCCAGGGCCGTGCCCTCGAGCAGTACTTC; CDR3 protein: CASTQGRALEQYF
clone size: few; D gene: .; V gene: TRBV28; J gene: TRBJ2-7; CDR3 DNA: TGTGCCAGCAGCAAACCCCTGGCAGGGGTGGGCGAGCAGTACTTC; CDR3 protein: CASSKPLAGVGEQYF
clone size: .; D gene: TRBD2; V gene: TRBV20-1; J gene: TRBJ2-5; CDR3 DNA: TGCAGTGCTAGAAGTCTAGCGGACCGGTTCTCAGAGACCCAGTACTTC; CDR3 protein: CSARSLADRFSETQYF
clone size: .; D gene: TRBD2; V gene: TRBV20-1; J gene: TRBJ2-1; CDR3 DNA: TGCAGTGCCCCGCGGACGGGAGGGCTGCACAATGAGCAGTTCTTC; CDR3 protein: CSAPRTGGLHNEQFF
clone size: .; D gene: .; V gene: TRBV7-9; J gene: TRBJ2-1; CDR3 DNA: TGTGCCAGCAGCCCACATACCCAGGCTAGCTTAAGTCAGGGTGAGCAGTTCTTC; CDR3 protein: CASSPHTQASLSQGEQFF
clone size: .; D gene: .; V gene: TRBV6-1; J gene: TRBJ1-2; CDR3 DNA: TGTGCCAGCAGTTCTATCGACAGCTATGGCTACACCTTC; CDR3 protein: CASSSIDSYGYTF
clone size: .; D gene: TRBD1; V gene: TRBV6-1; J gene: TRBJ1-6; CDR3 DNA: TGTGCCAGCAACACCGCGGCCAGGGGGAATTCACCCCTCCACTTT; CDR3 protein: CASNTAARGNSPLHF
clone size: few; D gene: .; V gene: TRBV29-1; J gene: TRBJ2-2; CDR3 DNA: TGCAGCGTTGGAAAGGTCGGGGAGCTGTTTTTT; CDR3 protein: CSVGKVGELFF
clone size: .; D gene: TRBD1; V gene: TRBV28; J gene: TRBJ2-1; CDR3 DNA: TGTGCCAGCAGCCAAAGGACAGGCGGTTACAATGAGCAGTTCTTC; CDR3 protein: CASSQRTGGYNEQFF
clone size: few; D gene: TRBD1; V gene: TRBV12-3/TRBV12-4; J gene: TRBJ1-2; CDR3 DNA: TGTGCCAGCAGTTTAGCCGGGACAGGCGACTATGGCTACACCTTC; CDR3 protein: CASSLAGTGDYGYTF
clone size: few; D gene: TRBD2; V gene: TRBV5-1; J gene: TRBJ2-1; CDR3 DNA: TGCGCCAGCAGCGGCGGACTAGCGGAAAACAATGAGCAGTTCTTC; CDR3 protein: CASSGGLAENNEQFF
clone size: .; D gene: .; V gene: TRBV2; J gene: TRBJ2-1; CDR3 DNA: TGTGCCGGCAGTGAAGGGTACAGCAATGAGCAGTTCTTC; CDR3 protein: CAGSEGYSNEQFF
clone size: .; D gene: TRBD1; V gene: TRBV6-6; J gene: TRBJ2-2; CDR3 DNA: TGTGCCAGCAGTTACTTGGACAGGGGTTCCGCCGGGGAGCTGTTTTTT; CDR3 protein: CASSYLDRGSAGELFF
clone size: many; D gene: .; V gene: TRBV29-1; J gene: TRBJ2-5; CDR3 DNA: TGCAGCGTCGAAGCCCTGGAGGCCCAAGAGACCCAGTACTTC; CDR3 protein: CSVEALEAQETQYF
clone size: .; D gene: TRBD1; V gene: TRBV20-1; J gene: TRBJ2-4; CDR3 DNA: TGCAGTGGGGACAGAGCTTCCATTTTAGCCAAAAACATTCAGTACTTC; CDR3 protein: CSGDRASILAKNIQYF
clone size: .; D gene: TRBD2; V gene: TRBV7-2; J gene: TRBJ2-2; CDR3 DNA: TGTGCCAGCAGCTTAGTCCCAGCTAGCGGGGGGAACACCGGGGAGCTGTTTTTT; CDR3 protein: CASSLVPASGGNTGELFF
clone size: .; D gene: .; V gene: TRBV10-3; J gene: TRBJ2-5; CDR3 DNA: TGTGCCACCAGACCAGCGGGTGACGGGGAGCAGTACTTC; CDR3 protein: CATRPAGDGEQYF
clone size: .; D gene: .; V gene: TRBV9; J gene: TRBJ1-2; CDR3 DNA: TGTGCCAGCAGCGTAGTTGCAGGAGCGGGCTATGGCTACACCTTC; CDR3 protein: CASSVVAGAGYGYTF
clone size: many; D gene: TRBD1; V gene: TRBV4-1; J gene: TRBJ1-6; CDR3 DNA: TGCGCCAGCAGCCGCGGACAGGATAATTCACCCCTCCACTTT; CDR3 protein: CASSRGQDNSPLHF
clone size: .; D gene: .; V gene: TRBV2; J gene: TRBJ1-1; CDR3 DNA: TGTGCCAGCAACCAACAGGAGGTTGGAACTGAAGCTTTCTTT; CDR3 protein: CASNQQEVGTEAFF
clone size: .; D gene: .; V gene: TRBV6-2/TRBV6-3; J gene: TRBJ2-1; CDR3 DNA: TGTGCCAGCACTCCGGACGAGTACAATGAGCAGTTCTTC; CDR3 protein: CASTPDEYNEQFF
clone size: .; D gene: .; V gene: TRBV5-1; J gene: TRBJ2-5; CDR3 DNA: TGCGCCAGCAGCTTGCAAGGAGGGGGGTATCGAGAGACCCAGTACTTC; CDR3 protein: CASSLQGGGYRETQYF
clone size: .; D gene: .; V gene: TRBV20-1; J gene: TRBJ2-5; CDR3 DNA: TGCAGTGCTAGAGTAGGGGCAGAAGAGACCCAGTACTTC; CDR3 protein: CSARVGAEETQYF
clone size: many; D gene: .; V gene: TRBV10-3; J gene: TRBJ2-5; CDR3 DNA: TGTGCCATCAGCAGAGATCAAGAGACCCAGTACTTC; CDR3 protein: CAISRDQETQYF
clone size: few; D gene: .; V gene: TRBV7-3; J gene: TRBJ2-3; CDR3 DNA: TGTGCCAGCAGCCCCGGACCGGGAGGCACAGATACGCAGTATTTT; CDR3 protein: CASSPGPGGTDTQYF
clone size: .; D gene: TRBD1; V gene: TRBV5-4; J gene: TRBJ2-1; CDR3 DNA: TGTGCCAGCAGCTTGGGGTCAGGGGGCTTTGAGCAGTTCTTC; CDR3 protein: CASSLGSGGFEQFF
clone size: few; D gene: .; V gene: TRBV7-2; J gene: TRBJ2-7; CDR3 DNA: TGTGCCAGCAGGTCTGCCCACGAGCAGTACTTC; CDR3 protein: CASRSAHEQYF
clone size: .; D gene: .; V gene: TRBV20-1; J gene: TRBJ2-7; CDR3 DNA: TGCAGTAGGGGGGTACTATCCTACGAGCAGTACTTC; CDR3 protein: CSRGVLSYEQYF
clone size: .; D gene: .; V gene: TRBV4-1; J gene: TRBJ1-2; CDR3 DNA: TGCGCCAGCAGCCAAGAAACTAGGGAGTATTTCTTTGGCTACACCTTC; CDR3 protein: CASSQETREYFFGYTF
clone size: .; D gene: .; V gene: TRBV6-5; J gene: TRBJ1-4; CDR3 DNA: TGTACCAGCAGTTACGTTCGACAGCGTTTAGAAAAACTGTTTTTT; CDR3 protein: CTSSYVRQRLEKLFF
clone size: .; D gene: TRBD1; V gene: TRBV20-1; J gene: TRBJ1-2; CDR3 DNA: TGCAGTGCTAGAGTACAGGGGCGCAGTGGCTACACCTTC; CDR3 protein: CSARVQGRSGYTF
clone size: .; D gene: .; V gene: TRBV15; J gene: TRBJ2-1; CDR3 DNA: TGTGCCACCAGACCAAGCGGTCGGGTTCGTTATGAGCAGTTCTTC; CDR3 protein: CATRPSGRVRYEQFF
clone size: .; D gene: TRBD1; V gene: TRBV29-1; J gene: TRBJ2-1; CDR3 DNA: TGCAGCGCCCGAAGGGGACAGGGGCTCAATGAGCAGTTCTTC; CDR3 protein: CSARRGQGLNEQFF
clone size: few; D gene: .; V gene: TRBV20-1; J gene: TRBJ2-1; CDR3 DNA: TGCAGTGCTAGAGATCCCGCCCGTGGGCAGTTCTTC; CDR3 protein: CSARDPARGQFF
clone size: .; D gene: TRBD1; V gene: TRBV6-2/TRBV6-3; J gene: TRBJ1-5; CDR3 DNA: TGTGCCAGCAGACCCGGACAGGTTAGCAATCAGCCCCAGCATTTT; CDR3 protein: CASRPGQVSNQPQHF
clone size: .; D gene: .; V gene: TRBV13; J gene: TRBJ2-6; CDR3 DNA: TGTGCCAGCAGCTTAGCCGGGACGGGTGTTCAGGGGGCCAACGTCCTGACTTTC; CDR3 protein: CASSLAGTGVQGANVLTF
clone size: .; D gene: TRBD2; V gene: TRBV5-1; J gene: TRBJ2-6; CDR3 DNA: TGCGCCAGCAGGGTACTCCCAAGCGGGGGCACCTCTGGGGCCAACGTCCTGACTTTC; CDR3 protein: CASRVLPSGGTSGANVLTF
clone size: .; D gene: TRBD1; V gene: TRBV9; J gene: TRBJ1-2; CDR3 DNA: TGTGCCAGCAGCGCCGAACAGGGGGCGTTTTCTGGCTACACCTTC; CDR3 protein: CASSAEQGAFSGYTF